This T cell receptor beta chain derives from a study of human CD8 memory T cell subsets. The study, taken as a whole, reports: According to Chao1 estimates, stem-like memory T cells seemed more diverse than precursor exhausted T cells were. Similarly high diversity was seen in stem-like memory and precursor exhausted T cells, but not in effector memory cells.

As to this clonotype: Its antigen is as yet unknown.

A UMI-labeled 5' RACE approach was the method that produced the TCR beta libraries. In the authors' workflow: TCR beta libraries each contained about 3,000 to 20,000 functional CDR3 beta clonotypes. One entry per CDR3 protein, without DNA, is what TCRdb gives after re-calling the 5' RACE reads. The V and J calls were determined by TCRdb, not by the authors. Recorded here are some 10,000 distinct CDR3 sequences; the top ten clones represent roughly 8.6%. Extraction of RNA, which was performed with an RNeasy Mini Kit, drew on duplicate vials of fewer than 180,000 sorted CD8+ T cells per subset. Sequences were obtained from CD8+ T cells from PBMCs. The sequence derives from a human donor in good health.

CDR3 sequence: CASGPGRRSYNEQFF. This rearrangement joins TRBV28 to TRBJ2-1; lacking DNA, the TRBD1 call made by TCRdb goes unchecked. CDR1 and CDR2 from the germline V gene are MDHEN and SYDVKM. This CDR3 contains 15 residues.